These 17 T cell receptor beta chains were sequenced from one sample in a study. The sorted Tregs were CD4+CD25+CD127-/low cells. TCRdb independently ran MiXCR on the 5' RACE reads; one entry per CDR3 protein. The table has about 11,000 distinct CDR3 sequences, around a quarter seen once; the top ten hold around 3%. Sequenced input: Tregs sorted from a lymph node. The receptors derive from a female donor with breast cancer.

This clonotype came up many times. The V call is TRBV5-1, the J call TRBJ2-7, with a weak D call TRBD2 (6 bases). The CDR3 totals 12 residues. Trimming cost V 4 bases and J 3 bases, with 8 bases left between them. Germline-derived CDR1 and CDR2 are SGHRS and YFSETQ. CDR3: CASSPGSYEQYF. The CDR3 DNA sequence: TGCGCCAGCAGCCCCGGGAGCTACGAGCAGTACTTC.

The chain has TRBV7-2 and TRBJ2-7; D gene unclear. Germline CDR1 and CDR2: SGHTA and FQGNSA. The ends were cut back, 1 base at V and 4 bases at J, with 11 bases in the middle. The CDR3 is 14 amino acids. CDR3 DNA: TGTGCCAGCAGCTTAGAATTTTCGTCTTACGAGCAGTACTTC. Its translation is CASSLEFSSYEQYF.

This clonotype is termed medium-sized. The chain recombines TRBV5-1 with TRBJ1-1; D ambiguous. The CDR3 is 15 residues long. Trimming left V 0 bases short and J 3 bases short, with 12 bases between. Looked up from germline, CDR1 is SGHRS and CDR2 is YFSETQ. For the CDR3, the DNA is TGCGCCAGCAGCTTGGAGGCAGTCGGGTACACTGAAGCTTTCTTT. This encodes CASSLEAVGYTEAFF. The whole variable domain, remainder taken from reference TRBV5-1 and TRBJ1-1, is KAGVTQTPRYLIKTRGQQVTLSCSPISGHRSVSWYQQTPGQGLQFLFEYFSETQRNKGNFPGRFSGRQFSNSRSEMNVSTLELGDSALYLCASSLEAVGYTEAFFGQGTRLTVV.

Regarding this clonotype: A junction end diverges from the germline sequence, so it may reflect a read error. The V call is TRBV4-2, the J call TRBJ2-5, with 7 nucleotides matching TRBD2. This CDR3 has 16 amino acids. Germline CDR1 reads LGHNA; CDR2 reads YNFKEQ. CDR3 in amino acids: CASSQDWGRAGETKYF. The CDR3 coding sequence is TGTGCCAGCAGCCAAGATTGGGGGAGGGCCGGAGAGACCAAGTACTTC.

Of note for this clonotype: With a much larger clone just one base away, this may be a read error. The chain joins TRBV25-1 to TRBJ1-2; D possibly corresponds to TRBD1 (5 bases). This CDR3 contains 11 residues. Germline V lookup: CDR1 MGHDK, CDR2 SYGVNS. The germline V and J ends were trimmed by 4 bases and 8 bases, with 8 bases remaining between them. CDR3 nucleotides: TGTGCCAGCAGTGCAGGGTTCGGCTACACCTTC. Translated: CASSAGFGYTF.

This clonotype appeared many times. The chain carries TRBV7-9 and TRBJ2-7; 8 nucleotides line up with TRBD2. The germline V gene encodes CDR1 SEHNR and CDR2 FQNEAQ (reference sequence). Germline trimming cut 4 bases from V and 4 bases from J; bases unmatched to any gene: 9. The CDR3 is 15 residues long. CDR3 amino acids: CASSSSLAGIYEQYF. CDR3 DNA: TGTGCCAGCAGCTCCTCCCTAGCGGGTATTTACGAGCAGTACTTC.

This clonotype was recorded a few times. At one boundary the junction diverges from the germline segment, which might be a read error. The chain links TRBV4-2 to TRBJ2-6; no firm D call. In germline, CDR1 is LGHNA, CDR2 YNFKEQ. The CDR3 consists of 18 residues. CDR3 nucleotides: TGTGCCAGCAGCAAAGAACCCGACTTCGCCCCTGGGGCCAACGTCCTGACTTTC. This encodes CASSKEPDFAPGANVLTF.

Points on this clonotype: One junction end disagrees with the germline gene, perhaps due to a read error. The chain has TRBV6-5 and TRBJ2-3, with D possibly called TRBD1 or TRBD2 (5 bases each). This CDR3 spans 15 amino acids. The V gene's germline CDR1 is MNHEY and CDR2 SVGAGI. The CDR3 DNA reads TGTGCCAGCAGTAACGGTTGGGGACGCACAGATACGCGGTATTTT. This encodes CASSNGWGRTDTRYF.

This clonotype was observed many times. This chain joins TRBV6-1 and TRBJ2-7; D unclear. CDR1 MNHNS and CDR2 SASEGT come from the germline V gene. Between the trimmed V and J ends, which lost 8 bases and 4 bases, there was a span of 9 bases. The CDR3 extends over 11 amino acids. CDR3 sequence (DNA): TGTGCCAGCGGAATGACTTACGAGCAGTACTTC. Protein sequence: CASGMTYEQYF.

The chain employs TRBV12-3 or TRBV12-4 and TRBJ2-7; D call uncertain. V lost 5 bases, J lost 3 bases, and 14 bases lay in between. This CDR3 contains 14 residues. CDR3 in amino acids: CASSPSPPVYEQYF. The CDR3 DNA reads TGTGCCAGCAGTCCCAGTCCCCCGGTCTACGAGCAGTACTTC.

About this clonotype itself: An end of the junction differs from the germline gene, which may be a read error. The gene calls are TRBV12-3 or TRBV12-4 and TRBJ1-2, with a tentative D call TRBD1 (5 bases). CDR3 size: 15 residues. The CDR3 DNA is TGTGCCAGCAGCCACCCTGGGCAGGGAGACCATGGCTACGCCTTC. Its protein is CASSHPGQGDHGYAF.

Judged by abundance, this clonotype is medium-sized. The J gene is TRBJ2-1, the V gene TRBV29-1, with 12 bases lining up with TRBD2. The CDR3 consists of 15 residues. V lost 7 bases, J lost 2 bases, and 6 bases stayed unmatched. Per germline, CDR1 SQVTM and CDR2 ANQGSEA. CDR3 sequence: CSGTTSGSAYNEQFF. In nucleotides, the CDR3 is TGCAGCGGGACGACTAGCGGGAGTGCCTACAATGAGCAGTTCTTC.

This clonotype came up many times. The rearrangement links TRBV12-3 or TRBV12-4 to TRBJ1-4, with 9 nucleotides matching TRBD1. There are 15 residues in the CDR3. V lost 6 bases to trimming and J lost 8 bases; unmatched junction nucleotides: 10. Written as DNA, the CDR3 is TGTGCCAGCAGCCGCCGCGGGACAGGGCGAGAAAAACTGTTTTTT. It is translated as CASSRRGTGREKLFF.

This clonotype has only one observation. Germline is not matched at one junction end, which may reflect a read error. The chain has TRBV9 and TRBJ2-7; 11 bases are a match to TRBD2. This CDR3 spans 16 amino acids. Germline V gives CDR1 SGDLS, CDR2 YYNGEE. The CDR3 region is CSSSAPLAGGPGEQYF. CDR3 coding DNA: TGTTCCAGCAGCGCCCCTTTAGCGGGAGGGCCCGGCGAGCAGTACTTC.

Points on this clonotype: Given a much more abundant clone one base away, this may be a read error. This rearrangement joins TRBV5-1 to TRBJ2-1; 8 nucleotides line up with TRBD2. CDR1 and CDR2 from the germline V gene are SGHRS and YFSETQ. Unmatched junction bases numbered 12, after V lost 9 bases and J lost 4 bases. The CDR3 is 15 residues long. The CDR3 sequence: CANRPSGRDYNEQFF. CDR3 bases: TGCGCCAACCGCCCCAGCGGGAGAGATTACAATGAGCAGTTCTTC.

This clonotype came up many times. The V and J genes are TRBV20-1 and TRBJ2-7; 13 bases are a match to TRBD2. Germline lookup yields CDR1 DFQATT and CDR2 SNEGSKA (reference sequence). V shed 3 bases and J 5 bases; nucleotides not matched to a gene: 1. The CDR3 length is 13 residues. DNA of the CDR3: TGCAGTGCTAGGACTAGCGGGAGGCACGAGCAGTACTTC. Translating it yields CSARTSGRHEQYF.

The rearrangement uses TRBV10-3 and TRBJ2-7; D not certain. The CDR3 is made up of 13 amino acids. V lost 2 bases and J lost 3, with 8 bases in between. Germline V CDR1 and CDR2: ENHRY, SYGVKD. CDR3 DNA sequence: TGTGCCATCAGTGAGCCAGTGGTCTACGAGCAGTACTTC. As protein: CAISEPVVYEQYF.